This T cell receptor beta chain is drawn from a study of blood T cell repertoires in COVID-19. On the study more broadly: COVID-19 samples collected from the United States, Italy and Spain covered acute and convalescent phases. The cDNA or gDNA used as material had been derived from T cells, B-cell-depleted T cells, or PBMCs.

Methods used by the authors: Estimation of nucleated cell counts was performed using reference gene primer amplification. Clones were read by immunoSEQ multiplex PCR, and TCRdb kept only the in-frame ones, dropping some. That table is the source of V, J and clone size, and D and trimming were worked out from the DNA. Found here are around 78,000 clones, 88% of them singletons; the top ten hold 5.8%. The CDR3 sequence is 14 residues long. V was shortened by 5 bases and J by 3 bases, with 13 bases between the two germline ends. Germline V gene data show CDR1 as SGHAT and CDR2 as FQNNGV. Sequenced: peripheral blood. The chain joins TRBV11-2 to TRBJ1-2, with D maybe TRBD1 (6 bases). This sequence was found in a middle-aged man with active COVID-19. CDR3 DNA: TGTGCCAGCAGCGTCTACAGGGCCCACTATGGCTACACCTTC. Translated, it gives CASSVYRAHYGYTF.